This TCR beta chain was captured by sequencing in a study of T cell repertoires in cytomegalovirus infection. Looking at the study overall: Matching HLA type, along with CMV infection, was indicated by public TCR beta signatures.

Each CDR3 protein gets one entry after TCRdb re-called the reads with MiXCR. The data contain fewer than 550,000 distinct CDR3 sequences, roughly 30% of them seen just once; the ten biggest clones take up around 13%. Many counts were recorded for this clonotype. Its antigen is not identified. The CDR3 runs 14 residues. Unmatched junction bases numbered 7, after V lost 1 base and J lost 8 bases. Germline V gene sequence: CDR1 SGHTA, CDR2 FQGNSA. Whole-study findings and limits: HLA-C-restricted CMV-specific TCR beta clonotypes were dominant in the ex vivo response. Summed frequency of public TCR beta families distinguished CMV carriers with the relevant HLA.

The chain uses TRBV7-2 and TRBJ1-2; 7 bases are shared with TRBD1. This sequence was found in a human donor in good health (CMV status not recorded). Some clones in this sample may be carry-over from other donors' samples. The material sequenced was PBMCs. CDR3 loop: CASSLDPGGDGYTF. The CDR3 nucleotides are TGTGCCAGCAGCTTAGATCCAGGGGGAGACGGCTACACCTTC. The variable domain in full, with the rest retrieved from reference TRBV7-2 and TRBJ1-2, is GAGVSQSPSNKVTEKGKDVELRCDPISGHTALYWYRQSLGQGLEFLIYFQGNSAPDKSGLPSDRFSAERTGGSVSTLTIQRTQQEDSAVYLCASSLDPGGDGYTFGSGTRLTVV.